This TCR beta chain emerged from a study of blood T cells in healthy people across ages. V gave up 1 base and J gave up 2 bases, with 18 bases separating them. The germline V gene has CDR1 LGHNT and CDR2 FRNRAP. This CDR3 spans 17 amino acids. A J-beta primer mix and a sample-barcoded 5' primer were used in a second PCR of about 6 to 12 cycles. MiXCR was run by TCRdb on the 5' RACE reads, yielding one entry per CDR3 protein. The sample has 2 million or so distinct CDR3 sequences; around 48% are singletons. The sequenced material came from blood. The rearrangement uses TRBV12-5 and TRBJ2-7; possibly TRBD1 for D (6 bases). The sequence was obtained from a woman between 40 and 50 years old in good health. The CDR3 is CASGLALQGSVTYEQYF. The CDR3 DNA is TGTGCTAGTGGTTTGGCCCTTCAGGGGTCCGTAACCTACGAGCAGTACTTC.